This T cell receptor (beta chain) was sequenced during a study of cytomegalovirus exposure and HLA in healthy donors. For this clone: What it binds is unknown.

The length of the CDR3 is 11 residues. V was pared by 4 bases and J by 11 bases, with 11 bases between. CDR1 MNHEY and CDR2 SVGAGI come from the germline V gene. General observations from the study: Within a later analysis, the majority of CMV-associated TCR beta chains appeared HLA-restricted. One variant, a missense change in DCLRE1C, was linked in a later analysis to TCR beta V- and J-gene trimming. Certain indistinguishable V segments, among them TRBV6-2 and TRBV6-3, were excluded.

In the PCR, 60 Vbeta and 13 Jbeta primers were used. Assay: immunoSEQ multiplex PCR; the TCRdb copy retains only in-frame clones and omits some. This sample carries about 160,000 clones, 60% to 80% of them seen once, and the ten largest clones take around 1%. The chain carries TRBV6-5 and TRBJ1-1; D unresolved. The material sequenced was PBMCs. The receptor was isolated from a woman between 50 and 59 years old in good health and CMV-seropositive. The CDR3 DNA follows: TGTGCCAGCAGTTCCAGCGGTCTCGCTTTCTTT. Its protein product is CASSSSGLAFF.